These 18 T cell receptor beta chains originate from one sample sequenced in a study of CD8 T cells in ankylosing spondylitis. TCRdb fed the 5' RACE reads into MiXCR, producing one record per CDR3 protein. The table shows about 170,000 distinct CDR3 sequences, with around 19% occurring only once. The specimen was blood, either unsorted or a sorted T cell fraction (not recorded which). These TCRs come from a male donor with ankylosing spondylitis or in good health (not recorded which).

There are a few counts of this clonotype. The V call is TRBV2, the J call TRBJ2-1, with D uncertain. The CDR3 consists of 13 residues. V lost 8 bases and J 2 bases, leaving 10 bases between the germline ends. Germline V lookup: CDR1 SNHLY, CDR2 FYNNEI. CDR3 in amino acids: CASVVSTYNEQFF. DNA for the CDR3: TGTGCCAGCGTGGTATCCACCTACAATGAGCAGTTCTTC.

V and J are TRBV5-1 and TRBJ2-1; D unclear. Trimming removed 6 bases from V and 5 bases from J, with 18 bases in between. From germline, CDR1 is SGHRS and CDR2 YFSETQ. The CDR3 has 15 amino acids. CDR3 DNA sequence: TGCGCCAGCACCCTAGGCGAGACATCCAACAATGAGCAGTTCTTC. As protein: CASTLGETSNNEQFF.

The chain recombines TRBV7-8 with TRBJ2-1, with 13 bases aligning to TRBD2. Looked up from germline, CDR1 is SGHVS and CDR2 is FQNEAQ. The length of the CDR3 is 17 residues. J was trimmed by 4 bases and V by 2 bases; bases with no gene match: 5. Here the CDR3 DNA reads TGTGCCAGCAGCTTAAGAAGGACTAGCGGGGGTTACAATGAGCAGTTCTTC. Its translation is CASSLRRTSGGYNEQFF. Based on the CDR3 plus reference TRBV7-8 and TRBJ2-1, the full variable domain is GAGVSQSPRYKVAKRGQDVALRCDPISGHVSLFWYQQALGQGPEFLTYFQNEAQLDKSGLPSDRFFAERPEGSVSTLKIQRTQQEDSAVYLCASSLRRTSGGYNEQFFGPGTRLTVL.

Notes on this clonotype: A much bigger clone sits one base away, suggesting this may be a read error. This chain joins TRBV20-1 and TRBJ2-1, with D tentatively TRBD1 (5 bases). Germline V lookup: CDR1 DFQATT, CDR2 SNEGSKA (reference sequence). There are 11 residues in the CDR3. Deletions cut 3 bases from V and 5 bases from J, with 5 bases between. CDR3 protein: CSARGHNEQFF. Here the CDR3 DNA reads TGCAGTGCTAGGGGGCACAATGAGCAGTTCTTC.

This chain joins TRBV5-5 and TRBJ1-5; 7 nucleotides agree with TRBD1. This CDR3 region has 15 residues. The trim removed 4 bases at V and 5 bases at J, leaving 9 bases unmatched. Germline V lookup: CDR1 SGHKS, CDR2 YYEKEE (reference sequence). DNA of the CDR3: TGTGCCAGCAGCGTAGCCGGGACAGACGATCAGCCCCAGCATTTT. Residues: CASSVAGTDDQPQHF. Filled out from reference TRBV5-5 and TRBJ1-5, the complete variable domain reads DAGVTQSPTHLIKTRGQQVTLRCSPISGHKSVSWYQQVLGQGPQFIFQYYEKEERGRGNFPDRFSARQFPNYSSELNVNALLLGDSALYLCASSVAGTDDQPQHFGDGTRLSIL.

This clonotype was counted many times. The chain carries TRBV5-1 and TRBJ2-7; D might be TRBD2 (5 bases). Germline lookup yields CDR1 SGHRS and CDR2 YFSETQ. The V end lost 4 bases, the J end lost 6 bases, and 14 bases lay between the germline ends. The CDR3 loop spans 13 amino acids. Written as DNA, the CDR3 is TGCGCCAGCAGCAGAAGGAGGCTTCCCGAGCAGTACTTC. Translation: CASSRRRLPEQYF.

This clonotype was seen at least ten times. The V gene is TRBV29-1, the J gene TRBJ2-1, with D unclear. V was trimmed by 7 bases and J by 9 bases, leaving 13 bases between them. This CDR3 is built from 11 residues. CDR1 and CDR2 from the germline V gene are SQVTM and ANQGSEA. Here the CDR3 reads CSGRLIAEQFF. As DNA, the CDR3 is TGCAGCGGGCGCCTTATTGCTGAGCAGTTCTTC.

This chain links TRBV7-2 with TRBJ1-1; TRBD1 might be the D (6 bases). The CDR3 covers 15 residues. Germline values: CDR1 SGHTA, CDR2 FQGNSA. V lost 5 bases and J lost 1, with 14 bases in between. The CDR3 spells CASSPRRGQNTEAFF. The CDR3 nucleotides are TGTGCCAGCAGCCCGCGTAGGGGACAGAACACTGAAGCTTTCTTT.

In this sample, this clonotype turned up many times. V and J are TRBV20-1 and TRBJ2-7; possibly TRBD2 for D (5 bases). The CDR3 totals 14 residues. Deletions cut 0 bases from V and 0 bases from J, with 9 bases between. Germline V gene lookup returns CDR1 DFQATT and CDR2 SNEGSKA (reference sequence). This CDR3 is CSARDLRDSYEQYF. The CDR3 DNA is TGCAGTGCTAGAGATCTACGGGACTCCTACGAGCAGTACTTC.

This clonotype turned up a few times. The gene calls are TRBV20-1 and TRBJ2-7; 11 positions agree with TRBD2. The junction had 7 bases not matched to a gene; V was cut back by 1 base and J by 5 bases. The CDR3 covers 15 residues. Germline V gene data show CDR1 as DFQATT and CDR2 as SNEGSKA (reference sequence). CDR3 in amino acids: CSARGELAGDHEQYF. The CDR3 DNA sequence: TGCAGTGCTAGAGGGGAACTAGCGGGAGATCACGAGCAGTACTTC.

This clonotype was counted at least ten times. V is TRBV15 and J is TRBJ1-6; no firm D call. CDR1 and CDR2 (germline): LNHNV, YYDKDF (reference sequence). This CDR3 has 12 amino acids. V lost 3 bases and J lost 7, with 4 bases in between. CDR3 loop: CATSRANSPLHF. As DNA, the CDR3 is TGTGCCACCAGCAGGGCAAATTCACCCCTCCACTTT.

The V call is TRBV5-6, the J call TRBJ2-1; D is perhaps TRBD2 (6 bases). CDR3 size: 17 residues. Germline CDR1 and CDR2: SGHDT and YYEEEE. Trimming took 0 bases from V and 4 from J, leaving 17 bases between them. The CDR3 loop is CASSLVSGARSYNEQFF. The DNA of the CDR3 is TGTGCCAGCAGCTTGGTTAGCGGAGCGCGTTCTTACAATGAGCAGTTCTTC.

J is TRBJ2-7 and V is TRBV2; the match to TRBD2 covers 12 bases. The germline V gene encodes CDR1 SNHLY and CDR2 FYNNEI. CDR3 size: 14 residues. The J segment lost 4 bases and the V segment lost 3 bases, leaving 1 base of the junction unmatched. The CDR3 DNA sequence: TGTGCCAGCAGTGATGGGACTAGCGGGTACGAGCAGTACTTC. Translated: CASSDGTSGYEQYF.

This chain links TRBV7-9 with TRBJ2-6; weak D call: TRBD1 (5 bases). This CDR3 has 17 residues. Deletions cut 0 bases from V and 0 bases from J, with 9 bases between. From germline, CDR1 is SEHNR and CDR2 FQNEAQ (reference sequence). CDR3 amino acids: CASSLARGPSGANVLTF. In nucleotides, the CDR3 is TGTGCCAGCAGCTTAGCAAGGGGTCCCTCTGGGGCCAACGTCCTGACTTTC.

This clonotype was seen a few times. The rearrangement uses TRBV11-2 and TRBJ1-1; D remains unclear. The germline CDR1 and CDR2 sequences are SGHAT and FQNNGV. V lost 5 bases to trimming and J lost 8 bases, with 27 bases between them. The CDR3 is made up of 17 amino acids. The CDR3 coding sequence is TGTGCCAGCAGCGAACCGGCTCTTTCAACGGGGTCCTCCGAAGCTTTCTTT. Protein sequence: CASSEPALSTGSSEAFF.

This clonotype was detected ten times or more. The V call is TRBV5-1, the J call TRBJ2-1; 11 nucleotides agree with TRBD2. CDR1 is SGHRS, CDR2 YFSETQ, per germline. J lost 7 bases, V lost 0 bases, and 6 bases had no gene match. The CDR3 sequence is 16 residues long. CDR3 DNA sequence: TGCGCCAGCAGCTTGGTTAGCGGGAGGGTTGAGAATGAGCAGTTCTTC. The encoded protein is CASSLVSGRVENEQFF.

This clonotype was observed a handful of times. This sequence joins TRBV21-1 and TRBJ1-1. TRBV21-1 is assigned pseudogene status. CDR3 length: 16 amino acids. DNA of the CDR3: TGTGCCAGCAGCAAAGGTGGGGGGAGGGTGAACACTGAAGCTTTCTTT. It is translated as CASSKGGGRVNTEAFF.

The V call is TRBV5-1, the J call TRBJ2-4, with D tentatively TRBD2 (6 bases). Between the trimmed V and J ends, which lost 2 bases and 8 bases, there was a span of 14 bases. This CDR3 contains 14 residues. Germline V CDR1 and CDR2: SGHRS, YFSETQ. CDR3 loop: CASSFAGRLDIQYF. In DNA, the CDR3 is TGCGCCAGCAGCTTCGCGGGGCGGTTGGACATTCAGTACTTC.